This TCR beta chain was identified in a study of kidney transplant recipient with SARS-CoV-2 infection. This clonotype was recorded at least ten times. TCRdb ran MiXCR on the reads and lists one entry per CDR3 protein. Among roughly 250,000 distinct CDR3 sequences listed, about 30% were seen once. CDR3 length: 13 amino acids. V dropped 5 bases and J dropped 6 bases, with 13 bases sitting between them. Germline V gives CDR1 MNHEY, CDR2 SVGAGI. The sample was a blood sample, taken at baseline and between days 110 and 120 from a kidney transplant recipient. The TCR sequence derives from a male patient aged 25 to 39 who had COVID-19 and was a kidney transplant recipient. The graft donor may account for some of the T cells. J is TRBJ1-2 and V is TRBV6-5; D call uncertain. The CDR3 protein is CASSDRNRDGYTF. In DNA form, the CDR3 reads TGTGCCAGCAGTGACCGAAACCGGGATGGCTACACCTTC.